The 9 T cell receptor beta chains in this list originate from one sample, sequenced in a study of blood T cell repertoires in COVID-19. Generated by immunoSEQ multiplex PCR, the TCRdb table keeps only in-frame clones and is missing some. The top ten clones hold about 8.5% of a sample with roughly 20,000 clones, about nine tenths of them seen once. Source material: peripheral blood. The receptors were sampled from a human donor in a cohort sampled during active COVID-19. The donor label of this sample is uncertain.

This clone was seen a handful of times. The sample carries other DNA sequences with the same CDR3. In DNA form, the CDR3 reads TGCGCCAGCAGCCCTCGTGGTAGTAACACCGGGGAGCTGTTTTTT. It translates to CASSPRGSNTGELFF. The chain is built from TRBV5-1 and TRBJ2-2; D not resolved. V was trimmed by 4 bases and J by 2 bases, leaving 12 bases between them. The CDR3 is made up of 15 amino acids. Germline V lookup: CDR1 SGHRS, CDR2 YFSETQ.

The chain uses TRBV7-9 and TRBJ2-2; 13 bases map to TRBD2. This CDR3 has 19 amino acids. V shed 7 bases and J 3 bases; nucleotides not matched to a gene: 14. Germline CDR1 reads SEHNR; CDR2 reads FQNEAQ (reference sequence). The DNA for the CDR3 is TGTGCCAGCAAAAGACCGGGGACTAGCGGGATAACGGACACCGGGGAGCTGTTTTTT. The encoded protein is CASKRPGTSGITDTGELFF.

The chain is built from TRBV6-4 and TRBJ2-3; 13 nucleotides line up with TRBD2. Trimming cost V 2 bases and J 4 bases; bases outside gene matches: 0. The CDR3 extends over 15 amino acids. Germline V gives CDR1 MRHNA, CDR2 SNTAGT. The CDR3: CASSDGLAGADTQYF. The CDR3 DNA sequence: TGTGCCAGCAGTGACGGACTAGCGGGAGCAGATACGCAGTATTTT.

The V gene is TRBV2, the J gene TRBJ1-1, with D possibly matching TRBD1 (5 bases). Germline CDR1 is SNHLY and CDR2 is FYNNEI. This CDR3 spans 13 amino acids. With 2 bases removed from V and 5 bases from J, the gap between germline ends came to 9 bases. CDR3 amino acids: CASSERGRTEAFF. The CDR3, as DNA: TGTGCCAGCAGTGAAAGGGGTAGGACTGAAGCTTTCTTT.

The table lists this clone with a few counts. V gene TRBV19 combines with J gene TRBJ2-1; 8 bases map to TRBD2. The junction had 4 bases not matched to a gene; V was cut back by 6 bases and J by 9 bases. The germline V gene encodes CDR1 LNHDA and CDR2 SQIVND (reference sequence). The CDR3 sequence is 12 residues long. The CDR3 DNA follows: TGTGCCAGTAGCGGGAGGGGATTTGAGCAGTTCTTC. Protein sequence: CASSGRGFEQFF.

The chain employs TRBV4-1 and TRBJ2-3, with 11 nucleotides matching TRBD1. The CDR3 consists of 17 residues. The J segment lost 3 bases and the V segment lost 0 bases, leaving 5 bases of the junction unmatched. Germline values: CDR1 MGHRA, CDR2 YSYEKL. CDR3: CASSQDHGQGATDTQYF. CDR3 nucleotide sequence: TGCGCCAGCAGCCAAGATCACGGACAGGGGGCAACAGATACGCAGTATTTT.

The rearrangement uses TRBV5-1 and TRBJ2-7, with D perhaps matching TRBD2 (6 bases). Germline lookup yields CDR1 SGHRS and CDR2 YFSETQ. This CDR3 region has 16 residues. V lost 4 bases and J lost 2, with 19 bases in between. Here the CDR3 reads CASSLGWGGNPYEQYF. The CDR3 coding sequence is TGCGCCAGCAGCCTGGGGTGGGGCGGGAACCCCTACGAGCAGTACTTC.

The CDR3 sequence: CASSTTGSRSQPQHF. The CDR3 coding sequence is TGTGCCAGTAGTACGACAGGGAGTCGGAGTCAGCCCCAGCATTTT. The chain couples TRBV19 to TRBJ1-5; 7 positions match TRBD1. The CDR3 runs 15 residues. The V segment lost 4 bases and the J segment 6 bases; nucleotides outside the gene matches: 9. Germline V gene data show CDR1 as LNHDA and CDR2 as SQIVND (reference sequence).

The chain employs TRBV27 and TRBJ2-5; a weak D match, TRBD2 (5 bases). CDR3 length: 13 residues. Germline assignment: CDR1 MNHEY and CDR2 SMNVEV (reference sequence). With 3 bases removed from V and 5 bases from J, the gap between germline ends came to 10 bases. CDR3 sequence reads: CASSFEPGETQYF. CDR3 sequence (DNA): TGTGCCAGCAGTTTCGAGCCGGGGGAGACCCAGTACTTC.